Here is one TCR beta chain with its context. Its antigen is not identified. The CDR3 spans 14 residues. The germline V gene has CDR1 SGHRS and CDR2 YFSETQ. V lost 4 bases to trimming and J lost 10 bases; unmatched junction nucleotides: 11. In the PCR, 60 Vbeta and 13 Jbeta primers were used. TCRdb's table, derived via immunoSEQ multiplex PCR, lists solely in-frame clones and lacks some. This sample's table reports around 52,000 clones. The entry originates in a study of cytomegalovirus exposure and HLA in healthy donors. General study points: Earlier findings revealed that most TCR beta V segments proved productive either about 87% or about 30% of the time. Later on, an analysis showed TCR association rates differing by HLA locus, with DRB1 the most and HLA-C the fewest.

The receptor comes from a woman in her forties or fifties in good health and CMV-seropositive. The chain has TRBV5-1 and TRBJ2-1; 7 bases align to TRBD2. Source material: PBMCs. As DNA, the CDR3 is TGCGCCAGCAGCGCCGGGACTACCCCCCGCGAGCAGTTCTTC. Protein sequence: CASSAGTTPREQFF.